This TCR beta chain was found in a study of cytomegalovirus exposure and HLA in healthy donors. The count of this clone is one. The antigen remains undetermined. CDR1 and CDR2 from the germline V gene are MNHEY and SVGAGI. The CDR3 sequence is 15 residues long. Trimming cost V 5 bases and J 7 bases, with 20 bases left between them. PCR employed 60 Vbeta and 13 Jbeta primers. Repertoires were generated with immunoSEQ multiplex PCR, while TCRdb's copy carries only in-frame clones and drops some. The data show under 200,000 clones, roughly 85% seen once. General study results and limits: Usually a TCR sequence was rare, but some public TCRs were found in many donors.

The sequencing sample was made of PBMCs. The genes are TRBV6-5 and TRBJ1-2; D may be TRBD1 (5 bases). The receptor's source is a woman between 18 and 29 years old in good health and CMV-seronegative. In DNA, the CDR3 is TGTGCCAGCAGTCCAACCGGGCCCGCTAGGGGTGGCTACACCTTC. Translation: CASSPTGPARGGYTF.